This T cell receptor beta chain was captured by sequencing in a study of T cells expressing NK-cell markers. Study background: Sequenced donors, eight in total, included seven who were HCMV-seropositive and one who was seronegative.

With regard to this clonotype: The antigen remains undetermined.

Germline V gene data show CDR1 as MDHEN and CDR2 as SYDVKM. CDR3 length: 17 amino acids. Using the 5' RACE reads, TCRdb records one entry per CDR3 protein without DNA. The table lists hundreds of thousands of distinct CDR3 sequences, with 3.5% to 4.5% in the top ten. Points from the study as a whole: The CD3+CD56-NKG2C+ fraction of several donors was also led by these clonotypes. Certain NKG2C+ T cell clones were expanded, and their HCMV specificity remained unclear. A range of about 1.0-7.5% of CD8+ T cells consisted of dominant NKG2C+ clonotypes in about six donors.

The receptor's source is a man between 18 and 29 years old in good health. This chain links TRBV28 with TRBJ1-3; TCRdb's assignment of TRBD1 cannot be checked, as there is no DNA. The sample was blood T cells: a sorted CD56 or NKG2C T cell subset, CD4+ or CD8+ T cells, or bulk PBMC T cells (not recorded which). The CDR3 protein is CASSSLQSVFLGNTIYF. Filled out from reference TRBV28 and TRBJ1-3, the complete variable domain reads DVKVTQSSRYLVKRTGEKVFLECVQDMDHENMFWYRQDPGLGLRLIYFSYDVKMKEKGDIPEGYSVSREKKERFSLILESASTNQTSMYLCASSSLQSVFLGNTIYFGEGSWLTVV.